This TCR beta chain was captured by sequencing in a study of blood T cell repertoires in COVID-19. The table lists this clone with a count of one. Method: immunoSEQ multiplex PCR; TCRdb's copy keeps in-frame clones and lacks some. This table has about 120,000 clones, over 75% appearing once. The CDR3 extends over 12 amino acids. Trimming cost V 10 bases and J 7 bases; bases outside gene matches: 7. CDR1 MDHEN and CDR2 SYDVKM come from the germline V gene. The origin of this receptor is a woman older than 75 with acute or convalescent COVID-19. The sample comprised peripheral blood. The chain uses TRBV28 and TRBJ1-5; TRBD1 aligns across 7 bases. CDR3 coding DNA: TGTGCCACCCGAGACAGGGTACAGCCCCAGCATTTT. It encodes CATRDRVQPQHF.